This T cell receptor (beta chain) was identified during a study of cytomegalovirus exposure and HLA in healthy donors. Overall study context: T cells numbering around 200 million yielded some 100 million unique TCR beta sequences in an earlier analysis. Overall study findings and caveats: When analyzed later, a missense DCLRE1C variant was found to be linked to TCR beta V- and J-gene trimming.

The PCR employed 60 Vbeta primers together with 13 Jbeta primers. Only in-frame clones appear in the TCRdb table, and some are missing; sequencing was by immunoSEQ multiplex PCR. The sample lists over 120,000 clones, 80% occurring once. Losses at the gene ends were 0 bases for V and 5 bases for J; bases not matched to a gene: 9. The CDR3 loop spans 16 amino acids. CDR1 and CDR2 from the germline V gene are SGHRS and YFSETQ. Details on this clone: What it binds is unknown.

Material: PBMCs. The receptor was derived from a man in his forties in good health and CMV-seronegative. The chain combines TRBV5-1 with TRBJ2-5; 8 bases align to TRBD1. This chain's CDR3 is CASSLESTGVGETQYF. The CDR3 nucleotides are TGCGCCAGCAGCTTGGAATCGACAGGGGTCGGGGAGACCCAGTACTTC.